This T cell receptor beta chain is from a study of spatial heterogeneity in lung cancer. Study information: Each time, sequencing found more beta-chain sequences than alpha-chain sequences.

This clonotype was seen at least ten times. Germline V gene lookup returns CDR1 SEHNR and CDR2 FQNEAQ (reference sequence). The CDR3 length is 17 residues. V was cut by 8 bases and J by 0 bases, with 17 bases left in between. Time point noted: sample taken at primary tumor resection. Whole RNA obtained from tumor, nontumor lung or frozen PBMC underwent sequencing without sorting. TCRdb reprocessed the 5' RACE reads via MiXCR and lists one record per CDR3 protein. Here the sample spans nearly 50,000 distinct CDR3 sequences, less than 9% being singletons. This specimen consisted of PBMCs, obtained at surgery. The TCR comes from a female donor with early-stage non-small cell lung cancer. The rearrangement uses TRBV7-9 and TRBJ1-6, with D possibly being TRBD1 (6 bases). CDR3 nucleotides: TGTGCCAGCCGGGCCGGGGACAAGAGCTCCTATAATTCACCCCTCCACTTT. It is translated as CASRAGDKSSYNSPLHF. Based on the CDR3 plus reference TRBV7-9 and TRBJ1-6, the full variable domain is DTGVSQNPRHKITKRGQNVTFRCDPISEHNRLYWYRQTLGQGPEFLTYFQNEAQLEKSRLLSDRFSAERPKGSFSTLEIQRTEQGDSAMYLCASRAGDKSSYNSPLHFGNGTRLTVT.